Presented here are 32 T cell receptor beta chains from one specimen sequenced in a study of blood T cell repertoires in COVID-19. Profiling relied on immunoSEQ multiplex PCR, and the TCRdb table lists in-frame clones only, not all of them. The table records approximately 310,000 clones, 80% to 90% of them present only once. Sequencing was performed on PBMCs or T cells enriched from blood (not recorded which). The receptor source for this set is a man between 25 and 39 years old who had recovered from COVID-19.

The V gene is TRBV12-2, the J gene TRBJ2-2; the table calls TRBD2, which could not be checked here. TRBV12-2 is designated a pseudogene. The CDR3 runs to 19 residues. CDR3 coding DNA: TGTGCAAGTCGCCCACGATGGGACGGGGGGGCAGCAGGCACCGGGGAGCTGTTTTTT. It yields the protein CASRPRWDGGAAGTGELFF.

The chain has TRBV10-2 and TRBJ1-5; a weak D match, TRBD1 (6 bases). V shed 8 bases and J shed 0 bases, with 14 bases lying between them. Germline V CDR1 and CDR2: WSHSY, SAAADI. This CDR3 contains 15 residues. CDR3 amino acids: CASVWTAYSNQPQHF. The CDR3 nucleotides read TGCGCCAGCGTCTGGACAGCTTATAGCAATCAGCCCCAGCATTTT.

The CDR3 DNA is TGTGCCAGCAGCTTACAGGGTTCTTCACCCCTCCACTTT. As protein: CASSLQGSSPLHF. The V gene is TRBV7-6, the J gene TRBJ1-6; possible D gene TRBD1, 5 bases. V shed 2 bases and J shed 9 bases, with 8 bases lying between them. CDR3 length: 13 residues. The germline V gene has CDR1 SGHVS and CDR2 FNYEAQ. The full variable domain, with the rest looked up from reference TRBV7-6 and TRBJ1-6, is GAGVSQSPRYKVTKRGQDVALRCDPISGHVSLYWYRQALGQGPEFLTYFNYEAQQDKSGLPNDRFSAERPEGSISTLTIQRTEQRDSAMYRCASSLQGSSPLHFGNGTRLTVT.

This chain connects TRBV30 to TRBJ2-2; TRBD1 matches 9 bases. J lost 0 bases, V lost 1 base, and 9 bases had no gene match. This CDR3 contains 18 residues. CDR1 and CDR2 from the germline V gene are GTSNPN and SVGIG (reference sequence). The CDR3 here is CAWSGRTGGGTNTGELFF. Written as DNA, the CDR3 is TGTGCCTGGAGTGGCCGAACAGGGGGCGGGACGAACACCGGGGAGCTGTTTTTT. The full variable domain, with the rest looked up from reference TRBV30 and TRBJ2-2, is SQTIHQWPATLVQPVGSPLSLECTVEGTSNPNLYWYRQAAGRGLQLLFYSVGIGQISSEVPQNLSASRPQDRQFILSSKKLLLSDSGFYLCAWSGRTGGGTNTGELFFGEGSRLTVL.

The chain joins TRBV29-1 to TRBJ2-1; 16 bases are shared with TRBD2. J lost 13 bases, V lost 3 bases, and 6 bases had no gene match. CDR3 length: 14 amino acids. The germline V gene encodes CDR1 SQVTM and CDR2 ANQGSEA. In nucleotides, the CDR3 is TGCAGCGTTGACGGGACTAGCGGGGGGGTTGATCAGTTCTTC. This codes for CSVDGTSGGVDQFF.

The CDR3, as DNA: TGTGCCAGCAGCCCCGACAGTACAGTCTCTGGAAACACCATATATTTT. Its translation is CASSPDSTVSGNTIYF. The chain recombines TRBV4-2 with TRBJ1-3, with a tentative D call TRBD1 (5 bases). Trimming stripped 4 bases from V and 0 bases from J, with 13 bases between. Germline V gene data show CDR1 as LGHNA and CDR2 as YNFKEQ. The CDR3 has 16 amino acids.

The count of this clone is one. V is TRBV7-9 and J is TRBJ1-4; 11 bases agree with TRBD1. CDR1 and CDR2 from the germline V gene are SEHNR and FQNEAQ (reference sequence). V was pared by 5 bases and J by 8 bases, with 7 bases of the junction left unmatched. The CDR3 is made up of 15 amino acids. CDR3 residues: CASSTGQGAEEKLFF. Here the CDR3 DNA reads TGTGCCAGCAGCACCGGACAGGGGGCAGAGGAAAAACTGTTTTTT.

The CDR3 protein is CASSFGGGAGETQYF. The CDR3 nucleotides read TGTGCCAGCAGCTTTGGCGGGGGGGCAGGAGAGACCCAGTACTTC. V gene TRBV7-9 combines with J gene TRBJ2-5; 9 bases align to TRBD2. The CDR3 loop spans 15 amino acids. The ends lost 3 bases at V and 4 bases at J; junction bases unmatched: 6. Germline lookup yields CDR1 SEHNR and CDR2 FQNEAQ (reference sequence).

This chain uses TRBV4-2 with TRBJ1-2; D call uncertain. CDR1 is LGHNA and CDR2 is YNFKEQ in the germline V gene. The V gene lost 0 bases and the J gene lost 4 bases, with 18 bases spanning the gap. This CDR3 comprises 17 residues. The CDR3 region is CASSQELGPLVSYGYTF. The CDR3 coding sequence is TGTGCCAGCAGCCAAGAACTAGGGCCTCTTGTCAGCTATGGCTACACCTTC.

The CDR3 coding sequence is TGTGCCAGCAGCTTGGCCCCCACAGGGTATGGAAACACCATATATTTT. This codes for CASSLAPTGYGNTIYF. V is TRBV5-5 and J is TRBJ1-3; D is perhaps TRBD1 (6 bases). The germline V gene encodes CDR1 SGHKS and CDR2 YYEKEE (reference sequence). The CDR3 sequence is 16 residues long. V was shortened by 0 bases and J by 3 bases, with 13 bases between the two germline ends.

The J gene is TRBJ1-5, the V gene TRBV2; maybe TRBD1 (5 bases). There are 15 residues in the CDR3. With 6 bases removed from V and 6 bases from J, the gap between germline ends came to 18 bases. Germline V lookup: CDR1 SNHLY, CDR2 FYNNEI. The CDR3 sequence is CASRIGMGLSQPQHF. CDR3 coding DNA: TGTGCCAGCAGGATAGGAATGGGACTAAGTCAGCCCCAGCATTTT. Together with reference TRBV2 and TRBJ1-5, the CDR3 gives the full variable domain: EPEVTQTPSHQVTQMGQEVILRCVPISNHLYFYWYRQILGQKVEFLVSFYNNEISEKSEIFDDQFSVERPDGSNFTLKIRSTKLEDSAMYFCASRIGMGLSQPQHFGDGTRLSIL.

V gene TRBV6-5 combines with J gene TRBJ2-1, with D possibly TRBD1 on 5 matching bases. Per germline, CDR1 MNHEY and CDR2 SVGAGI. With 7 bases removed from V and 9 bases from J, the gap between germline ends came to 13 bases. The CDR3 is 12 residues long. The CDR3 nucleotides are TGTGCCAGCATCCTTAGGGGTAGTGAGCAGTTCTTC. Protein: CASILRGSEQFF.

The chain combines TRBV27 with TRBJ1-6; D is ambiguous. Trimming removed 0 bases from V and 10 bases from J, with 13 bases in between. The CDR3 consists of 15 residues. The germline CDR1 and CDR2 sequences are MNHEY and SMNVEV (reference sequence). CDR3 nucleotides: TGTGCCAGCAGTTTATCAAGGGTGGGAGAATCACCCCTCCACTTT. It yields the protein CASSLSRVGESPLHF.

This clone was counted between two and nine times. The gene calls are TRBV19 and TRBJ1-2, with D tentatively TRBD1 (6 bases). Germline assignment: CDR1 LNHDA and CDR2 SQIVND (reference sequence). The CDR3 has 15 residues. V was shortened by 3 bases and J by 2 bases, with 13 bases between the two germline ends. This chain's CDR3 is CASSMTGNVNYGYTF. The CDR3, as DNA: TGTGCCAGTAGTATGACAGGAAACGTCAACTATGGCTACACCTTC. Supplemented by reference TRBV19 and TRBJ1-2, the full variable domain reads DGGITQSPKYLFRKEGQNVTLSCEQNLNHDAMYWYRQDPGQGLRLIYYSQIVNDFQKGDIAEGYSVSREKKESFPLTVTSAQKNPTAFYLCASSMTGNVNYGYTFGSGTRLTVV.

J is TRBJ1-1 and V is TRBV2; 9 nucleotides line up with TRBD1. Trimming cost V 5 bases and J 0 bases; bases outside gene matches: 10. Per the germline V gene, CDR1 is SNHLY and CDR2 is FYNNEI. This CDR3 spans 17 amino acids. The CDR3 loop reads CASSSQGARRMNTEAFF. The CDR3 coding sequence is TGTGCCAGCAGTTCACAGGGGGCGAGGAGGATGAACACTGAAGCTTTCTTT.

The chain is built from TRBV10-3 and TRBJ1-3, with D unresolved. The germline CDR1 and CDR2 sequences are ENHRY and SYGVKD. V dropped 0 bases and J dropped 0 bases, with 6 bases sitting between them. This CDR3 has 15 amino acids. The CDR3 DNA reads as TGTGCCATCAGTGAGTCCAAGAGCTCTGGAAACACCATATATTTT. Its protein product is CAISESKSSGNTIYF.

The rearrangement links TRBV12-3 or TRBV12-4 to TRBJ1-3; D is perhaps TRBD1 (6 bases). This CDR3 is 12 amino acids long. Trimming pared 6 bases from V and 8 bases from J, leaving 11 bases between. The CDR3 region is CASRADSYTIYF. The CDR3, as DNA: TGTGCCAGCAGAGCGGACAGTTACACCATATATTTT.

About this clone itself: Other DNA sequences within the sample encode an identical CDR3. This chain joins TRBV6-2 or TRBV6-3 and TRBJ2-5, with a weak D call TRBD1 (6 bases). CDR1 and CDR2 (germline): MNHEY, SVGEGT. Trimming took 5 bases from V and 3 from J, leaving 10 bases between them. This CDR3 has 13 residues. CDR3 in DNA: TGTGCCAGCAGTAAGACAGGCGAAGAGACCCAGTACTTC. Its protein product is CASSKTGEETQYF.

In its sample, this clone was seen a few times. The V gene is TRBV4-1, the J gene TRBJ1-6; D gene ambiguous. Germline V gene sequence: CDR1 MGHRA, CDR2 YSYEKL. The CDR3 runs to 16 residues. V lost 0 bases to trimming and J lost 5 bases, with 11 bases between them. The CDR3 is CASSQDDARNNSPLHF. The DNA of the CDR3 is TGCGCCAGCAGCCAAGACGATGCCAGAAATAATTCACCCCTCCACTTT.

The V call is TRBV11-3, the J call TRBJ2-5, with D maybe TRBD1 (6 bases). The germline V gene has CDR1 SGHNT and CDR2 YENEEA. This CDR3 comprises 16 residues. Trimming removed 1 base from V and 2 bases from J, with 14 bases in between. The CDR3 coding sequence is TGTGCCAGCAGCTTAGTGGAGGCAGGGGCACAAGAGACCCAGTACTTC. As protein: CASSLVEAGAQETQYF.

V is TRBV5-6 and J is TRBJ2-4; a weak D match, TRBD1 (6 bases). V lost 4 bases and J 8 bases, leaving 10 bases between the germline ends. CDR3 length equals 12 residues. From germline, CDR1 is SGHDT and CDR2 YYEEEE. CDR3 DNA sequence: TGTGCCAGCAGCACTCAGGGGTACATTCAGTACTTC. It translates to CASSTQGYIQYF. Together with reference TRBV5-6 and TRBJ2-4, the CDR3 gives the full variable domain: DAGVTQSPTHLIKTRGQQVTLRCSPKSGHDTVSWYQQALGQGPQFIFQYYEEEERQRGNFPDRFSGHQFPNYSSELNVNALLLGDSALYLCASSTQGYIQYFGAGTRLSVL.

The chain employs TRBV7-3 and TRBJ1-2, with 7 positions matching TRBD1. This CDR3 comprises 14 residues. Germline trimming cut 5 bases from V and 4 bases from J; bases unmatched to any gene: 7. The germline gives CDR1 SGHTA, CDR2 FQGTGA. The CDR3: CASSPGGTTYGYTF. The CDR3 DNA reads as TGTGCCAGCAGCCCAGGGGGAACCACCTATGGCTACACCTTC. Looking up the rest from reference TRBV7-3 and TRBJ1-2 gives the full variable domain: GAGVSQTPSNKVTEKGKYVELRCDPISGHTALYWYRQSLGQGPEFLIYFQGTGAADDSGLPNDRFFAVRPEGSVSTLKIQRTERGDSAVYLCASSPGGTTYGYTFGSGTRLTVV.

The chain carries TRBV2 and TRBJ1-2; D perhaps matches TRBD1 (5 bases). Germline CDR1 and CDR2: SNHLY and FYNNEI. V dropped 0 bases and J dropped 6 bases, with 11 bases sitting between them. This CDR3 is 14 amino acids long. The CDR3 nucleotides read TGTGCCAGCAGTGAAGCGTCCAGGGTGAATGGCTACACCTTC. Translated, it gives CASSEASRVNGYTF.

This clone was seen more than once but under ten times. V is TRBV9 and J is TRBJ2-1; TRBD1 might be the D (5 bases). Germline CDR1 is SGDLS and CDR2 is YYNGEE. This CDR3 has 13 residues. Trimming cost V 0 bases and J 4 bases, with 5 bases left between them. The chain's CDR3 is CASSVGQYNEQFF. The CDR3 DNA sequence: TGTGCCAGCAGCGTAGGACAGTACAATGAGCAGTTCTTC.

For the CDR3, the DNA is TGTGCCACCAGCAGAGACCTCGAGGCGGGACGGAATGGCTACACCTTC. It is translated as CATSRDLEAGRNGYTF. This rearrangement joins TRBV15 to TRBJ1-2; TRBD1 is a possible D gene (5 bases). Trimming took off 0 bases at V and 6 bases at J, with 17 bases between the two ends. The CDR3 sequence is 16 residues long. Germline loops: CDR1 LNHNV, CDR2 YYDKDF (reference sequence).

The J gene is TRBJ1-2, the V gene TRBV6-9, with D hard to call. Germline CDR1 MNHGY, CDR2 SVAAGI. This CDR3 region has 17 residues. V lost 6 bases to trimming and J lost 1 base, with 21 bases between them. The CDR3 bases are TGTGCCAGCAGCCGCCCCCTCGTCTCGGTTCATAACTATGGCTACACCTTC. Encoded protein: CASSRPLVSVHNYGYTF.

This chain links TRBV25-1 with TRBJ2-7; D is perhaps TRBD2 (5 bases). The V end was cut by 4 bases, the J end by 7 bases, with 14 bases between. Germline V CDR1 and CDR2: MGHDK, SYGVNS. The CDR3 runs 13 residues. The CDR3 region has the DNA TGTGCCAGCAGTGTAACGGACTCGGGGGAGCAGTACTTC. Protein: CASSVTDSGEQYF.

V gene TRBV2 combines with J gene TRBJ2-3, with 8 bases lining up with TRBD2. Germline V gives CDR1 SNHLY, CDR2 FYNNEI. The length of the CDR3 is 17 residues. V shed 7 bases and J 1 base; nucleotides not matched to a gene: 13. DNA for the CDR3: TGTGCCAGCACCCGGGGGGGGGCCGCAAAAGGCACAGATACGCAGTATTTT. This encodes CASTRGGAAKGTDTQYF.

Worth noting for this clone: The same CDR3 arises from other DNA sequences in this sample as well. The genes are TRBV2 and TRBJ1-5; 7 bases fit TRBD1. The germline V gene encodes CDR1 SNHLY and CDR2 FYNNEI. Trimming removed 5 bases from V and 2 bases from J; junction bases left unmatched: 3. The CDR3 runs 14 residues. In DNA, the CDR3 is TGTGCCAGCAGTCAGGGGGGTGGCAATCAGCCCCAGCATTTT. As protein: CASSQGGGNQPQHF.

This chain uses TRBV3-1 (or the pseudogene TRBV3-2) with TRBJ2-1; 10 bases align to TRBD2. CDR1 is LGHDT and CDR2 is YNNKEL in the germline V gene (reference sequence). V shed 0 bases and J 8 bases; nucleotides not matched to a gene: 7. This CDR3 region has 16 residues. CDR3 amino acids: CASSQDIASGGYEQFF. CDR3 bases: TGTGCCAGCAGCCAAGATATCGCTAGCGGGGGCTATGAGCAGTTCTTC.

The V and J genes are TRBV12-5 and TRBJ1-1; D unclear. Germline V gene sequence: CDR1 LGHNT, CDR2 FRNRAP. The CDR3 runs 13 residues. V was trimmed by 7 bases and J by 4 bases, leaving 13 bases between them. The CDR3 nucleotides read TGTGCTAGTGCCCTTGATGCGGGCACTGAAGCTTTCTTT. Residues: CASALDAGTEAFF.

The rearrangement uses TRBV30 and TRBJ1-6; no definite D call. Trimming removed 2 bases from V and 0 bases from J, with 11 bases in between. Germline V gene lookup returns CDR1 GTSNPN and CDR2 SVGIG (reference sequence). This CDR3 is 16 amino acids long. DNA of the CDR3: TGTGCCTGGAGTCCCTTTACTAGCTCCTATAATTCACCCCTCCACTTT. This codes for CAWSPFTSSYNSPLHF.